Following are 4 T cell receptor beta chains from one sample sequenced in a study of T-cell reconstitution after alpha-beta-depleted transplantation in children. As it was prepared, the TCRbeta library received unique molecular identifiers. One entry per CDR3 protein, called by TCRdb with MiXCR from the PCR reads. The sample has about 640,000 distinct CDR3 sequences; 16% are singletons. Sequenced here: PBMCs from the stem cell graft donor, sampled from the stem cell graft. The receptors stem from a human donor who donated a stem cell graft to a child with acute myeloid leukemia.

V is TRBV6-1 and J is TRBJ1-1; tentatively, D is TRBD1 (6 bases). This CDR3 is built from 15 residues. From germline, CDR1 is MNHNS and CDR2 SASEGT. With 6 bases removed from V and 8 bases from J, the gap between germline ends came to 22 bases. DNA for the CDR3: TGTGCCAGCAGAACCCCCGGGACACGGGATCTGGAAGCTTTCTTT. It codes for CASRTPGTRDLEAFF.

Comment on this clonotype: It may be a read error: a sequence one base away is much more abundant. V gene TRBV29-1 combines with J gene TRBJ2-6; D is unresolved. The CDR3 has 13 residues. Germline loops: CDR1 SQVTM, CDR2 ANQGSEA. V lost 6 bases and J 1 base, leaving 7 bases between the germline ends. The CDR3 loop is CSVLSSGANVLTF. In DNA, the CDR3 is TGCAGCGTATTATCTTCTGGGGCCAACGTCCTGACTTTC.

This clonotype has just a few counts. V and J are TRBV12-3 or TRBV12-4 and TRBJ2-1; D possibly matches TRBD1 or TRBD2 (7 bases each). The CDR3 length is 15 residues. The V and J ends lost 5 bases and 7 bases respectively, with 18 bases between them. The CDR3 region is CASSTRGGVGNEQFF. CDR3 coding DNA: TGTGCCAGCAGTACCAGGGGGGGGGTGGGGAATGAGCAGTTCTTC.

The chain is built from TRBV28 and TRBJ1-5, with D unresolved. CDR1 and CDR2 (germline): MDHEN, SYDVKM. The germline V and J ends were trimmed by 3 bases and 5 bases, with 8 bases remaining between them. This CDR3 contains 13 residues. The CDR3 region is CASSFDGDQPQHF. The CDR3 DNA reads as TGTGCCAGCAGTTTTGATGGGGATCAGCCCCAGCATTTT.